Listed below are T cell receptor beta chains from one sample, sequenced in a study of T-cell memory formation after mild COVID-19. TCRdb called the 5' RACE reads again in MiXCR, with one record for every CDR3 protein. The sample lists some 190,000 distinct CDR3 sequences, about a sixth occurring once. Material: PBMCs or a T cell subset sorted from them (not recorded which). Every receptor here comes from an adult woman who had mild COVID-19 (a few samples of this study predate the infection). Cell type and time point are not known. CDR3s leave out the opening cysteine and the closing phenylalanine or tryptophan.

v_gene,j_gene,CDR3aa
TRBV9,TRBJ1-5,ASSAGPGGGNQPQH
TRBV10-3,TRBJ1-1,AISEGDRITEAF
TRBV6-5,TRBJ1-1,ASSETSTGTEAF
TRBV20-1,TRBJ1-2,SARAQGTYGYT
TRBV5-1,TRBJ2-1,ASSLKGQVLSYNEQF
TRBV12-3/TRBV12-4,TRBJ2-1,ASSLGGGDYNEQF
TRBV2,TRBJ1-1,ASSRSGVGTEAF
TRBV7-9,TRBJ2-2,ASSLYENTGELF
TRBV24-1,TRBJ2-4,ATSDSLRFGLAGGRRAKNIQY
TRBV7-2,TRBJ2-7,ASSSLRAGGSYEQY
TRBV24-1,TRBJ2-5,ATSVGTSGSWETQY
TRBV20-1,TRBJ1-3,SAGGRGYSGNTIY
TRBV12-3/TRBV12-4,TRBJ1-1,ASSRWQGGTEAF
TRBV7-2,TRBJ1-5,ASTSTPHQPQH
TRBV20-1,TRBJ2-7,SARALRGYEQY
TRBV7-2,TRBJ1-5,ASSLVFISRVGGNQPQH
TRBV5-5,TRBJ2-3,ASSLLYTQY
TRBV24-1,TRBJ2-7,ATSATDSSTVQY
TRBV2,TRBJ2-5,ATRTGSQETQY
TRBV7-2,TRBJ2-7,ASSPHWVTYEQY
TRBV2,TRBJ2-2,ASKVTGELF
TRBV5-1,TRBJ2-1,ASSPTLDSYNEQF
TRBV15,TRBJ2-3,ATSRENRGRNSDTQY
TRBV19,TRBJ1-6,ASSRGRINSPLH
TRBV19,TRBJ1-1,ASSVPGQGTLGAF
TRBV11-2,TRBJ2-2,ATWDINTGELF
TRBV30,TRBJ1-1,AWILFRGAGTEAF
TRBV12-3/TRBV12-4,TRBJ2-5,ASSSGLAPQETQY
TRBV7-2,TRBJ2-3,ASTEALAGPTDTQY
TRBV5-1,TRBJ1-1,ASSLDLPARGTEAF
TRBV10-3,TRBJ2-2,AISRTSGQPGTGELF
TRBV9,TRBJ2-1,ASSVGLAERGLNEQF
TRBV12-3/TRBV12-4,TRBJ1-1,ASSPTGVSTEAF
TRBV15,TRBJ2-7,ATSRSRTGAYEQY
TRBV12-3/TRBV12-4,TRBJ1-4,ASSFRQGAEKLF
TRBV18,TRBJ2-5,ASSPSVLKETQY
TRBV4-3,TRBJ1-4,ASRPGQGFNEKLF
TRBV6-1,TRBJ2-7,ASSARDTPYEQY
TRBV24-1,TRBJ2-1,ATSDSWTGAYNEQF
TRBV20-1,TRBJ2-3,SARDWGTSTDTQY
TRBV29-1,TRBJ1-4,SARRGTNEKLF
TRBV10-3,TRBJ1-5,AISETAGTGDQPQH
TRBV24-1,TRBJ1-3,ATSRGSGNTIY
TRBV14,TRBJ1-2,ASSYDRNYGYT
TRBV7-2,TRBJ2-1,ASSFGLVNEQF
TRBV6-5,TRBJ2-7,ASSYMLVAGGSEQY
TRBV7-8,TRBJ1-3,ASSLIGGGLGNTIY
TRBV19,TRBJ1-5,AGYSNQPQH
TRBV7-9,TRBJ2-7,ASSQSGVQQY
TRBV7-3,TRBJ2-1,ASSSGGGGAYNEQF
TRBV10-3,TRBJ2-7,AISGGGVQY